This TCR beta chain was observed in a study of molecular identifiers for immune sequencing clone quantification. This CDR3 is 14 amino acids long. V dropped 6 bases and J dropped 0 bases, with 9 bases sitting between them. Germline CDR1 MDHEN, CDR2 SYDVKM. This clonotype was counted at least ten times. Generation of bulk TCR libraries relied on previously described methods and listed TCR primers. MiXCR, run by TCRdb on the PCR reads, gives a single entry per CDR3 protein. The sample yields some 650,000 distinct CDR3 sequences, roughly 21% seen once. The rearrangement joins TRBV28 to TRBJ2-1; tentative D call: TRBD2 (6 bases). The receptor was isolated from a human donor in good health. Some libraries in this study had Jurkat cell RNA spiked in. Input material: naive CD8+ T cells from blood, with Jurkat cell RNA spiked in. Noted subset: FACS-sorted CD8+CD4-CCR7+CD45RA+ naive T cells. CDR3 loop: CASSRESSYNEQFF. The CDR3 bases are TGTGCCAGCAGCCGGGAGAGCTCCTACAATGAGCAGTTCTTC. The full variable domain, completed using reference TRBV28 and TRBJ2-1, is DVKVTQSSRYLVKRTGEKVFLECVQDMDHENMFWYRQDPGLGLRLIYFSYDVKMKEKGDIPEGYSVSREKKERFSLILESASTNQTSMYLCASSRESSYNEQFFGPGTRLTVL.